A selection of T cell receptor beta chains follows, all from one sample in a study of cytomegalovirus exposure and HLA in healthy donors. Clones were read by immunoSEQ multiplex PCR, and TCRdb kept only the in-frame ones, dropping some. This sample carries 80,000 or so clones, about 9.5% of them seen once, and the ten largest clones take more than 20%. Material: PBMCs. The receptor set was obtained from a man aged 55 to 70 in good health and CMV-seropositive. The CDR3 runs from the conserved cysteine through the conserved F or W. D genes are given only for firm matches. The size entry is marked missing in some rows and otherwise reads once, few, many or a size class.

V	length	size	J	D	DNA	CDR3
TRBV20-1	11	few	TRBJ1-1	TRBD1	TGCAGTGCCCGGGACAGCTTTGAAGCTTTCTTT	CSARDSFEAFF
TRBV9	15	NA	TRBJ1-3	NA	TGTGCCAGCAGCGTAGGTGTAGGGCGGGCGGACACCATATATTTT	CASSVGVGRADTIYF
TRBV7-9	14	few	TRBJ2-1	NA	TGTGCCAGCAGCCTGGCCACCGCCTACAATGAGCAGTTCTTC	CASSLATAYNEQFF
TRBV6-1	15	NA	TRBJ1-6	TRBD1	TGTGCCAGCAGTGAAGTGAACAGGGGGGCCTCACCCCTCCACTTT	CASSEVNRGASPLHF
TRBV5-4	15	few	TRBJ2-6	TRBD2	TGTGCCACCACGACTAGCGGCTCTGGGGCCAACGTCCTGACTTTC	CATTTSGSGANVLTF
TRBV7-6	16	few	TRBJ1-4	NA	TGTGACAGCAGCTTAGGGCGGGAGTCAACTAATGAAAAAATGTTTTTT	CDSSLGRESTNEKMFF
TRBV27	15	NA	TRBJ1-5	NA	TGTGCCAGCAGTTTATCGAGAGGGCTTGGGCAGCCCCAGCATTTT	CASSLSRGLGQPQHF
TRBV29-1	13	few	TRBJ1-2	NA	TGCAGCGTTGAAGAGGGGCCAAACTATGGCTACACCTTC	CSVEEGPNYGYTF
TRBV28	16	NA	TRBJ1-5	TRBD1	TGTGCCAGCAGTTCGGACAGGGGGTATAGCAATCAGCCCCAGCATTTT	CASSSDRGYSNQPQHF
TRBV11-2	15	few	TRBJ2-1	NA	TGTGCCAGCAGCTTAAAGGGGGTCTCCTACAATGAGCAGTTCTTC	CASSLKGVSYNEQFF
TRBV5-1	15	NA	TRBJ1-1	NA	TGCGCCAGCAGCATAGGACACTCCATGAACACTGAAGCTTTCTTT	CASSIGHSMNTEAFF
TRBV6-5	13	few	TRBJ1-3	NA	TGTGCCAGCAGGAGGGGGTCCGGAAACACCATATATTTT	CASRRGSGNTIYF
TRBV6-5	13	few	TRBJ2-4	NA	TGTGCCACCGGGGGTCCAGGAAAAAACATTCAGTACTTC	CATGGPGKNIQYF
TRBV7-3	13	few	TRBJ1-1	NA	TGTGCCAGCAGCGACCAAGGAGGCACTGAAGCTTTCTTT	CASSDQGGTEAFF
TRBV20-1	11	few	TRBJ2-7	NA	TGCAGTGCTCTTATAGATTACGAGCAGTACTTC	CSALIDYEQYF
TRBV9	15	NA	TRBJ2-3	NA	TGTGCCAGCAGCGTAGTGGCTCGATCGGAGGATACGCAGTATTTT	CASSVVARSEDTQYF
TRBV14	17	NA	TRBJ2-6	NA	TGTGCCAGCAGCCAGGGAGGCCTTCGCTCTGGGGCCAACGTCCTGACTTTC	CASSQGGLRSGANVLTF
TRBV11-1	13	few	TRBJ1-4	NA	TGTGCCAGCAGCTCCGGGGGACGAGAAAAACTGTTTTTT	CASSSGGREKLFF
TRBV27	17	few	TRBJ1-2	NA	TGTGCCAGCAGTTCCGAACCCGGTTCAGGGTATGTACGTGGCTACACCTTC	CASSSEPGSGYVRGYTF
TRBV7-2	15	NA	TRBJ1-5	NA	TGTGCCAGCAGCTTGGAACACTATAGCAATCAGCCCCAGCATTTT	CASSLEHYSNQPQHF
TRBV5-1	14	NA	TRBJ1-1	TRBD1	TGCGCCAGCAGCTCTGGACAGGGAAACACTGAAGCTTTCTTT	CASSSGQGNTEAFF
TRBV28	15	few	TRBJ1-3	TRBD1	TGTGCCAGCAGTTCCGGGACAGGAGGTGGAAACACCATATATTTT	CASSSGTGGGNTIYF
TRBV10-2	14	NA	TRBJ2-5	TRBD2	TGCGCCACCTGGGGACTAGCGGGCCCCCCCACCCAGTACTTC	CATWGLAGPPTQYF
TRBV30	15	few	TRBJ1-6	TRBD1	TGTGCCTGGAGTGTACAAGGGACAGGGACTTCACCCCTCCACTTT	CAWSVQGTGTSPLHF
TRBV7-3	13	few	TRBJ2-1	NA	TGTGCCAGCAGTCCCAGGGACACCGGGGAACAGTTCTTC	CASSPRDTGEQFF
TRBV9	15	few	TRBJ1-1	TRBD1	TGTGCCAGCAGCGGGGGGACAGGAGAGAACACTGAAGCTTTCTTT	CASSGGTGENTEAFF
TRBV5-1	18	NA	TRBJ2-6	TRBD1	TGCGCCAGCAGCTTGGCCGGGGGGACAGGGTCTGGGGCCAACGTCCTGACTTTC	CASSLAGGTGSGANVLTF
TRBV27	12	NA	TRBJ2-3	NA	TGTGCCAGCAGTCCCCCGTCAGATACGCAGTATTTT	CASSPPSDTQYF
TRBV7-9	16	NA	TRBJ2-1	TRBD2	TGTGCCAGCAGCTTCCAAAGCGGGGGGGCCTGGGAAGAGCAGTTCTTC	CASSFQSGGAWEEQFF
TRBV10-3	16	NA	TRBJ2-6	NA	TGTGCCATCAGTGAGGTGCAGGGCTCTGGGGCCAACGTCCTGACTTTC	CAISEVQGSGANVLTF
TRBV6-6	10	NA	TRBJ1-2	NA	TGTGCCAGCAGTGACCGACACAACACCTTC	CASSDRHNTF
TRBV30	13	few	TRBJ1-1	NA	TGTGCCTGGAGTCGACAGTCTAACACTGAAGCTTTCTTT	CAWSRQSNTEAFF
TRBV7-7	16	once	TRBJ2-1	TRBD1	TGTGCTAGCAGCCCTAACGTAGGACAGGGTAACAATGAGCAGTTCTTC	CASSPNVGQGNNEQFF
TRBV10-1	13	few	TRBJ2-5	TRBD2	TGCGCCAGCAGGGGGGGAGGGGAAGAGACCCAGTACTTC	CASRGGGEETQYF
TRBV6-1	15	few	TRBJ2-3	TRBD1	TGTGCCAGCAGATGGGACAGGGGGAAGCCAGATACGCAGTATTTT	CASRWDRGKPDTQYF
TRBV9	15	few	TRBJ2-2	NA	TGTGCCAGCAGCGGCCGGACAGTTTCAACCGGGGAGCTGTTTTTT	CASSGRTVSTGELFF
TRBV28	14	NA	TRBJ2-5	NA	TGTGCCAGCAGACCTACGTGGGGCGGCGAGACCCAGTACTTC	CASRPTWGGETQYF
TRBV7-9	14	NA	TRBJ2-7	NA	TGTGCCAGCAGTGGGGGCAGGAATAAGTACGAGCAGTACTTC	CASSGGRNKYEQYF
TRBV15	16	few	TRBJ2-3	NA	TGTGCCACCAGCAGACGAGACGGGACTTACACAGATACGCAGTATTTT	CATSRRDGTYTDTQYF
TRBV11-1	15	NA	TRBJ2-2	TRBD2	TGTGCCAGCAGCTTACGGGGGGCGAACACCGGGGAGCTGTTTTTT	CASSLRGANTGELFF
TRBV7-9	14	few	TRBJ1-4	NA	TGTGCCAGCAGCCGCGACAGGTTTGAGGGAAAACTGTTTTTT	CASSRDRFEGKLFF